This T cell receptor beta chain was captured by sequencing in a study of PD-L1 blockade in urothelial cancer. Overall study context: Atezolizumab therapy began for patients in 2014, dosed at 1,200 mg intravenously every 3 weeks. Analysis of the blood was performed 3 weeks (second dose) and 6 weeks after treatment start.

The germline V and J ends were trimmed by 2 bases and 11 bases, with 13 bases remaining between them. The CDR3 has 12 residues. The germline gives CDR1 SGHRS, CDR2 YFSETQ. Method: immunoSEQ multiplex PCR; TCRdb's copy keeps in-frame clones and lacks some. The repertoire holds about 100,000 clones, about nine tenths seen once, with approximately 1% in the top ten. The sequences come from PBMCs, collected around atezolizumab (anti-PD-L1) treatment. The source is an elderly woman with urothelial cancer. J is TRBJ1-1 and V is TRBV5-1, with D maybe TRBD1 (5 bases). In DNA form, the CDR3 reads TGCGCCAGCAGCTTCGGCCGGGACTACGCTTTCTTT. This sequence encodes CASSFGRDYAFF. Based on the CDR3 plus reference TRBV5-1 and TRBJ1-1, the full variable domain is KAGVTQTPRYLIKTRGQQVTLSCSPISGHRSVSWYQQTPGQGLQFLFEYFSETQRNKGNFPGRFSGRQFSNSRSEMNVSTLELGDSALYLCASSFGRDYAFFGQGTRLTVV.